This T cell receptor (beta chain) stems from a study of regulatory T cells in long-lasting Graves disease. Combining iRepertoire HTBI primers with Arm-PCR of CDR3 regions, the authors built TCR beta libraries. TCRdb ran MiXCR on the multiplex PCR reads and lists one entry per CDR3 protein. The sample includes hundreds of thousands of distinct CDR3 sequences, around a fifth of them seen just once. The sample holds many counts of this clonotype. This CDR3 comprises 16 residues. With 6 bases removed from V and 1 base from J, the gap between germline ends came to 18 bases. Time point given: persistent/refractory GD, antithyroid drugs over 5 years with positive TRAb. With RNA extracted from PBMCs as input, the TCR library was made.

Sequencing used peripheral blood mononuclear cells (PBMCs), obtained when the disease was refractory, from a patient treated with antithyroid drugs. The genes are TRBV12-3 or TRBV12-4 and TRBJ2-5; D may match TRBD1 or TRBD2 (5 bases each). The clonotype was recovered from a female donor with Graves disease. The CDR3 DNA follows: TGTGCCAGCAGCGATCGGGACCCCTACCGCCAAGAGACCCAGTACTTC. It translates to CASSDRDPYRQETQYF.